This is a list of T cell receptor beta chains from one sample in a study of blood T cell repertoires in COVID-19. Sequenced by immunoSEQ multiplex PCR; TCRdb stores in-frame clones only, minus some. The sample has around 300,000 clones, approximately 90% seen once; the top ten hold 2.5% to 3.5%. Sequencing input: peripheral blood. Receptors were obtained from a woman between 25 and 40 years old with active or convalescent COVID-19. Both conserved end residues are part of each CDR3. D genes are given only for firm matches. Clone size, where shown, is once, few, many, or a class for clones that have expanded.

NA	TRBV25-1	NA	TRBJ2-3	CASSERTNQSTDTQYF	TGTGCCAGCAGTGAACGGACTAACCAATCCACAGATACGCAGTATTTT
many	TRBV6-2/TRBV6-3	NA	TRBJ2-1	CASSLRGEAAVHYNEQFF	TGTGCCAGCAGTCTCCGAGGGGAGGCGGCGGTACACTACAATGAGCAGTTCTTC
NA	TRBV3-1/TRBV3-2	TRBD2	TRBJ2-7	CASSRNLGGAAYEQYF	TGTGCCAGCAGCCGAAACCTCGGGGGGGCGGCCTACGAGCAGTACTTC
NA	TRBV12-3/TRBV12-4	NA	TRBJ1-5	CASSPNTNQPQHF	TGTGCCAGCAGCCCTAATACCAATCAGCCCCAGCATTTT
NA	TRBV4-2	NA	TRBJ1-4	CASSQGGGDNEKLFF	TGTGCCAGCAGCCAAGGAGGAGGGGATAATGAAAAACTGTTTTTT
once	TRBV28	NA	TRBJ1-1	CASSGQGGYTEAFF	TGTGCCAGCAGCGGGCAGGGAGGGTACACTGAAGCTTTCTTT
NA	TRBV5-6	NA	TRBJ1-2	CASSTTNYGYTF	TGTGCCAGCAGCACTACTAACTATGGCTACACCTTC
NA	TRBV7-2	NA	TRBJ2-5	CASSLALGRQETQYF	TGTGCCAGCAGCTTAGCGCTGGGGAGACAAGAGACCCAGTACTTC
NA	TRBV6-2/TRBV6-3	TRBD2	TRBJ2-2	CASSLGGGPAGELFF	TGTGCCAGCAGTTTAGGCGGGGGGCCGGCCGGGGAGCTGTTTTTT
NA	TRBV18	TRBD2	TRBJ2-3	CASSPLAGGPIDTQYF	TGTGCCAGCTCACCACTAGCGGGTGGGCCGATCGATACGCAGTATTTT
NA	TRBV27	NA	TRBJ1-1	CASRGRGRSTEAFF	TGTGCCAGCAGGGGACGGGGGAGGAGCACTGAAGCTTTCTTT
NA	TRBV28	TRBD1	TRBJ1-2	CASSSSSDRGVYGYTF	TGTGCCAGCAGCTCTTCATCAGACAGGGGGGTCTATGGCTACACCTTC
NA	TRBV7-9	NA	TRBJ1-4	CASSSYQRNEKLFF	TGTGCCAGCAGCAGTTACCAGCGTAATGAAAAACTGTTTTTT
NA	TRBV7-2	TRBD1	TRBJ1-2	CASSPPYYRTGGGGYTF	TGTGCCAGCAGCCCACCATATTATAGGACAGGGGGAGGTGGCTACACCTTC
NA	TRBV29-1	NA	TRBJ2-1	CSVEDHIRGEQFF	TGCAGCGTTGAAGACCACATCAGGGGTGAGCAGTTCTTC
NA	TRBV7-2	TRBD2	TRBJ2-1	CASSTTGGGYNEQFF	TGTGCCAGCAGCACAACGGGGGGGGGCTACAATGAGCAGTTCTTC
NA	TRBV6-1	NA	TRBJ2-5	CASRAEETQYF	TGTGCCAGCAGGGCAGAAGAGACCCAGTACTTC
NA	TRBV19	NA	TRBJ2-2	CASSIGRNTGELFF	TGTGCCAGTAGTATAGGCAGGAACACCGGGGAGCTGTTTTTT
NA	TRBV6-2/TRBV6-3	NA	TRBJ1-1	CASSLGLRRDTEAFF	TGTGCCAGCAGTTTGGGCCTCCGGAGGGACACTGAAGCTTTCTTT
NA	TRBV6-2/TRBV6-3	TRBD1	TRBJ1-5	CASSYLPGQDADSNQPQHF	TGTGCCAGCAGTTACCTACCTGGACAGGACGCTGATAGCAATCAGCCCCAGCATTTT
NA	TRBV4-3	NA	TRBJ1-4	CASSQESRGEKLFF	TGCGCCAGCAGCCAAGAGAGTCGGGGGGAAAAACTGTTTTTT
NA	TRBV7-2	NA	TRBJ2-7	CASSNQGGTYEQYF	TGTGCCAGCAGCAATCAAGGGGGTACCTACGAGCAGTACTTC
NA	TRBV6-5	NA	TRBJ2-1	CASSLTRSNYNEQFF	TGTGCCAGCAGTTTAACCAGGTCAAATTACAATGAGCAGTTCTTC
NA	TRBV5-1	NA	TRBJ1-4	CASSLGFGGGNEKLFF	TGCGCCAGCAGCTTGGGGTTCGGCGGAGGTAATGAAAAACTGTTTTTT
NA	TRBV5-1	NA	TRBJ1-1	CASSLQAGERTEAFF	TGCGCCAGCAGCCTTCAAGCAGGGGAGCGAACTGAAGCTTTCTTT
NA	TRBV7-2	TRBD2	TRBJ2-2	CASSLAERGYTGELFF	TGTGCCAGCAGCTTAGCTGAGCGGGGATACACCGGGGAGCTGTTTTTT
NA	TRBV5-1	TRBD1	TRBJ2-7	CASSPRTGSSYEQYF	TGCGCCAGCAGCCCGAGGACAGGGAGCTCCTACGAGCAGTACTTC
NA	TRBV30	TRBD1	TRBJ1-4	CAWGQGMTNEKLFF	TGTGCCTGGGGACAGGGTATGACTAATGAAAAACTGTTTTTT
NA	TRBV28	NA	TRBJ1-2	CAVQAYSNYGYTF	TGTGCCGTACAGGCGTACAGCAACTATGGCTACACCTTC
NA	TRBV2	TRBD1	TRBJ1-1	CASRNGDRPNTEAFF	TGTGCCAGCAGGAATGGGGACAGACCGAACACTGAAGCTTTCTTT
few	TRBV6-2/TRBV6-3	TRBD1	TRBJ1-5	CASSLDRAQPQHF	TGTGCCAGCAGTCTTGACAGGGCTCAGCCCCAGCATTTT
NA	TRBV7-2	TRBD1	TRBJ1-1	CASSSNRGLGTEAFF	TGTGCCAGCAGCTCCAATAGGGGGCTGGGCACTGAAGCTTTCTTT
NA	TRBV7-9	TRBD1	TRBJ1-2	CASSMGTDGYTF	TGTGCCAGCAGCATGGGGACAGATGGCTACACCTTC
NA	TRBV7-8	TRBD2	TRBJ2-3	CASSFRVGTSGGEADTQYF	TGTGCCAGCAGCTTTAGGGTGGGGACTAGCGGGGGTGAGGCAGATACGCAGTATTTT
NA	TRBV5-1	NA	TRBJ2-6	CASSLAGQRSGANVLTF	TGCGCCAGCAGCTTGGCAGGACAGCGCTCTGGGGCCAACGTCCTGACTTTC
NA	TRBV29-1	NA	TRBJ1-1	CSAAPPLNTEAFF	TGCAGCGCGGCCCCCCCCTTGAACACTGAAGCTTTCTTT
NA	TRBV9	NA	TRBJ1-1	CASSVSGGGEAFF	TGTGCCAGCAGCGTATCCGGAGGCGGTGAAGCTTTCTTT
NA	TRBV10-1	TRBD2	TRBJ2-5	CASSEFGGGQETQYF	TGCGCCAGCAGTGAGTTCGGGGGGGGACAAGAGACCCAGTACTTC
many	TRBV6-5	NA	TRBJ1-2	CASRPGFYGYTF	TGTGCCAGCAGGCCAGGGTTCTATGGCTACACCTTC
NA	TRBV19	NA	TRBJ1-4	CASSGGFPNEKLFF	TGTGCCAGTAGTGGCGGTTTCCCTAATGAAAAACTGTTTTTT
NA	TRBV4-3	TRBD1	TRBJ1-3	CASSPSPTGGLTGNTIYF	TGCGCCAGCAGTCCATCGCCGACAGGGGGGTTAACTGGAAACACCATATATTTT
NA	TRBV6-2/TRBV6-3	TRBD1	TRBJ1-5	CASSSTGDQPQHF	TGTGCCAGCAGTTCTACAGGGGACCAGCCCCAGCATTTT
NA	TRBV5-1	TRBD2	TRBJ2-2	CASSLHLAGGNTGELFF	TGCGCCAGCAGCCTCCACTTAGCGGGGGGTAACACCGGGGAGCTGTTTTTT
NA	TRBV6-2/TRBV6-3	TRBD2	TRBJ2-1	CASSYVGGGAGEQFF	TGTGCCAGCAGTTACGTTGGCGGGGGGGCGGGTGAGCAGTTCTTC
once	TRBV28	NA	TRBJ2-3	CATREIDTQYF	TGTGCCACCCGAGAAATAGATACGCAGTATTTT
once	TRBV10-1	NA	TRBJ1-2	CASPSSEGINYGYTF	TGCGCCAGCCCTTCCTCGGAGGGGATAAACTATGGCTACACCTTC
once	TRBV7-3	TRBD1	TRBJ2-7	CASSPTGGSYEQYF	TGTGCCAGCAGCCCGACAGGGGGTTCCTACGAGCAGTACTTC
NA	TRBV6-4	NA	TRBJ1-6	CASRRDPGGYDSPLHF	TGTGCCAGCAGGCGGGACCCCGGGGGTTATGATTCACCCCTCCACTTT
few	TRBV27	TRBD1	TRBJ1-1	CASSRRGGQGNTEAFF	TGTGCCAGCAGTCGAAGAGGCGGACAGGGGAACACTGAAGCTTTCTTT